This T cell receptor beta chain was observed in a study of TET2 disruption in CD19-targeted CAR T cells (dated by TCRdb to the late 2010s). For context, the study as a whole: No additional inclusion criteria were applied, and the number of samples was determined by the original clinical trial design and by sample availability. Beyond this particular receptor, the publication reports: Conclusions about the CAR T cells of the patient were based on extensive analysis of a single subject.

The treatment or condition label corresponds to: autologous CTL019 cells: CD19 CAR with 4-1BB and CD3 zeta domains. TCR zeta and 4-1BB costimulatory signaling domains were incorporated into the CD19 CAR. T cells for CTL019 manufacturing were collected from peripheral blood by means of leukapheresis. The DNeasy Blood and Tissue Kit was used to extract genomic DNA from pre-infusion T cells, peripheral blood, or sorted post-infusion T cells. Its CDR3 holds 14 amino acids, cysteine through phenylalanine. Part of the CDR3 DNA is given, 33 bases translated from base 1. From the germline V gene (reference sequence), CDR1 is SEHNR and CDR2 is FQNEAQ. The germline V end is reduced by 6 bases and the J end by 3 bases; junction bases left unmatched: 3. TCR beta chain deep sequencing was performed with the immunoSEQ assay. On the study's bioinformatics: Only productive TCR beta rearrangements were used to calculate clonotype frequencies. Here the immuneACCESS table is served through TCRdb, limited to in-frame sequences with V and J called. Missing clones are a known gap in these copies; in checked studies unresolved V genes cover under half, and the rest lacks a known reason. V, J and clone size are taken as reported in that table, and D and trimming were inferred from the DNA itself. The table for this sample records under 30,000 clones. The top ten clonotypes cover roughly 1.9% of the sample.

Worth noting for this clone: Its antigen target is currently unknown. Read sequence stops 3 residues before the CDR3 end, and the germline J gene provides the missing end.

The rearranged chain carries TRBV7-9 and TRBJ2-1, with 9 middle bases fitting TRBD1. The source of this sequence is a man aged 70-80 years with chronic lymphocytic leukemia. This specimen consisted of CD8- CAR+ T cells sorted from cultured blood T cells, obtained for CD19 CAR T cell therapy. This specimen's cell subset or site label, per the study, means: CD8-negative CAR-positive T cells from the infusion product. Partial CDR3 DNA: TGTGCCAGCAGGGCGGGACAGGGCTACAATGAG. Its translation reads: CASRAGQGYNE. The CDR3 in full is CASRAGQGYNEQFF.